The 14 T cell receptor beta chains listed next were all sequenced from one sample in a study of OX40 agonist ivuxolimab in advanced cancers. Sequenced by immunoSEQ multiplex PCR; TCRdb stores in-frame clones only, minus some. The sample lists 25,000 to 35,000 clones; 65% to 75% were seen once. Material: CD4+ or CD8+ T cells sorted from blood, obtained in a trial of the OX40 agonist ivuxolimab. Receptors originate from an adult with an advanced solid tumor such as melanoma, head and neck, liver or kidney cancer.

This clone has more than one count but fewer than ten. This chain uses TRBV4-1 with TRBJ2-1; TRBD2 aligns across 14 bases. CDR3 size: 21 residues. Germline V CDR1 and CDR2: MGHRA, YSYEKL. V was pared by 3 bases and J by 3 bases, with 16 bases of the junction left unmatched. This CDR3 reads CASSHFPPGLAGAKHYNEQFF. The CDR3 DNA sequence: TGCGCCAGCAGCCACTTCCCCCCGGGACTAGCGGGGGCCAAACACTACAATGAGCAGTTCTTC.

The chain couples TRBV29-1 to TRBJ2-3; D gene uncertain. Per the germline V gene, CDR1 is SQVTM and CDR2 is ANQGSEA. The CDR3 extends over 12 amino acids. Trimming removed 7 bases from V and 1 base from J, with 9 bases in between. The CDR3 sequence: CSAFRGTDTQYF. The CDR3 nucleotides read TGCAGCGCCTTCCGGGGCACAGATACGCAGTATTTT.

This clone was recorded once. The chain is built from TRBV4-2 and TRBJ2-1, with 12 nucleotides matching TRBD2. CDR3 length equals 16 residues. Germline V CDR1 and CDR2: LGHNA, YNFKEQ. V was clipped by 3 bases and J by 4 bases; unmatched bases: 4. CDR3: CASSHDTSGGYNEQFF. DNA for the CDR3: TGTGCCAGCAGCCACGATACTAGCGGGGGGTACAATGAGCAGTTCTTC.

This chain joins TRBV9 and TRBJ1-3; D call uncertain. With 4 bases removed from V and 4 bases from J, the gap between germline ends came to 9 bases. The CDR3 has 13 residues. The germline V gene has CDR1 SGDLS and CDR2 YYNGEE. The CDR3 sequence is CASSSTAGNTIYF. DNA of the CDR3: TGTGCCAGCAGCTCAACAGCCGGAAACACCATATATTTT.

DNA of the CDR3: TGTGCCTGGAGTGTGCGCGGGGGCTACACCTTC. Protein product: CAWSVRGGYTF. The genes are TRBV30 and TRBJ1-2; D is unclear. The V gene lost 0 bases and the J gene lost 8 bases, with 7 bases spanning the gap. From germline, CDR1 is GTSNPN and CDR2 SVGIG (reference sequence). CDR3 length equals 11 residues.

The V call is TRBV5-6, the J call TRBJ1-1; possible D gene TRBD1, 5 bases. This CDR3 region has 13 residues. CDR1 and CDR2 (germline): SGHDT, YYEEEE. V was clipped by 1 base and J by 2 bases, with 6 bases between them. The CDR3: CASSLRTNTEAFF. The DNA of the CDR3 is TGTGCCAGCAGCTTGAGGACAAACACTGAAGCTTTCTTT.

The chain is built from TRBV7-8 and TRBJ2-5, with D perhaps TRBD1 or TRBD2 (7 bases each). Trimming cost V 5 bases and J 2 bases, with 15 bases left between them. The CDR3 runs 15 residues. CDR1 and CDR2 (germline): SGHVS, FQNEAQ. The CDR3: CASSSPGGGQETQYF. The CDR3 region has the DNA TGTGCCAGCAGCAGCCCAGGGGGAGGGCAAGAGACCCAGTACTTC.

The CDR3 reads CASSLDGRGGQPQHF. CDR3 nucleotides: TGCGCCAGCAGCTTGGACGGGAGGGGCGGACAGCCCCAGCATTTT. This chain joins TRBV5-1 and TRBJ1-5, with TRBD1 as a possible D gene (5 bases). The CDR3 runs to 15 residues. CDR1 SGHRS and CDR2 YFSETQ come from the germline V gene. Trimming took off 0 bases at V and 7 bases at J, with 14 bases between the two ends.

V and J are TRBV5-1 and TRBJ1-1; tentative D call: TRBD1 (5 bases). The germline V and J ends were trimmed by 4 bases and 1 base, with 8 bases remaining between them. Per germline, CDR1 SGHRS and CDR2 YFSETQ. This CDR3 spans 13 amino acids. The chain's CDR3 is CASSPGGNTEAFF. CDR3 sequence (DNA): TGCGCCAGCAGCCCCGGGGGGAACACTGAAGCTTTCTTT.

The CDR3 bases are TGTGCCAGCAGTCCCCATACAAACCCCGGGGAGCTGTTTTTT. This translates into CASSPHTNPGELFF. The genes are TRBV28 and TRBJ2-2, with D uncertain. The germline CDR1 and CDR2 sequences are MDHEN and SYDVKM. Trimming shortened V by 5 bases and J by 6 bases, and 13 bases separated the two germline ends. The CDR3 is made up of 14 amino acids.

V gene TRBV11-2 combines with J gene TRBJ2-3; tentative D call: TRBD1 (7 bases). CDR3 length equals 14 residues. Trimming took 4 bases from V and 3 from J, leaving 11 bases between them. In germline, CDR1 is SGHAT, CDR2 FQNNGV. Here the CDR3 reads CASSSRGETDTQYF. For the CDR3, the DNA is TGTGCCAGCAGCTCCAGGGGGGAAACAGATACGCAGTATTTT. Filled out from reference TRBV11-2 and TRBJ2-3, the complete variable domain reads EAGVAQSPRYKIIEKRQSVAFWCNPISGHATLYWYQQILGQGPKLLIQFQNNGVVDDSQLPKDRFSAERLKGVDSTLKIQPAKLEDSAVYLCASSSRGETDTQYFGPGTRLTVL.

The chain carries TRBV29-1 and TRBJ1-5; D unresolved. Germline loops: CDR1 SQVTM, CDR2 ANQGSEA. With 0 bases removed from V and 6 bases from J, the gap between germline ends came to 9 bases. The CDR3 is 13 amino acids. CDR3 sequence: CSVEEARGQPQHF. The CDR3 coding sequence is TGCAGCGTTGAAGAGGCTCGGGGTCAGCCCCAGCATTTT.

This CDR3 reads CASSPRGRNQPQHF. DNA for the CDR3: TGTGCCAGTAGCCCGCGGGGCCGCAATCAGCCCCAGCATTTT. This chain joins TRBV19 and TRBJ1-5, with D possibly TRBD1 on 5 matching bases. CDR1 is LNHDA and CDR2 is SQIVND in the germline V gene (reference sequence). The CDR3 has 14 amino acids. The ends were cut back, 6 bases at V and 2 bases at J, with 11 bases in the middle.

The chain carries TRBV25-1 and TRBJ1-2; D not certain. The CDR3 spans 14 residues. Trimming removed 2 bases from V and 4 bases from J, with 11 bases in between. Looked up from germline, CDR1 is MGHDK and CDR2 is SYGVNS. CDR3 sequence: CASSEPFSSYGYTF. The CDR3 DNA is TGTGCCAGCAGTGAACCCTTTAGTTCCTATGGCTACACCTTC.